One and the same sample provided the 22 T cell receptor beta chains below, sequenced in a study of T cell repertoires in cytomegalovirus infection. TCRdb reprocessed the reads with MiXCR, giving one entry per CDR3 protein. Of just under 550,000 distinct CDR3 sequences detected, about a quarter appear once; the ten largest clones hold around 14%. The source material was PBMCs. The source is a human donor in good health (CMV status not recorded). Some clones in this sample may be carry-over from other donors' samples.

This clonotype was detected many times. The rearrangement joins TRBV7-2 to TRBJ1-3; D remains ambiguous. Germline CDR1 reads SGHTA; CDR2 reads FQGNSA. The CDR3 runs 17 residues. The V and J ends lost 0 bases and 2 bases respectively, with 14 bases between them. The CDR3, as DNA: TGTGCCAGCAGCTTAGCGCGGGTCGGCGGAGCTGGAAACACCATATATTTT. This translates into CASSLARVGGAGNTIYF. Full variable domain (rest looked up from reference TRBV7-2 and TRBJ1-3): GAGVSQSPSNKVTEKGKDVELRCDPISGHTALYWYRQSLGQGLEFLIYFQGNSAPDKSGLPSDRFSAERTGGSVSTLTIQRTQQEDSAVYLCASSLARVGGAGNTIYFGEGSWLTVV.

The chain has TRBV5-3 and TRBJ2-5; TRBD2 agrees at 8 bases. TRBV5-3 is an ORF, with its function uncertain. V was pared by 8 bases and J by 2 bases, with 14 bases of the junction left unmatched. The CDR3 has 16 amino acids. CDR3 amino acids: CASSTVGASGQETQYF. The CDR3, as DNA: TGTGCCAGCAGCACCGTGGGGGCTAGCGGGCAAGAGACCCAGTACTTC.

This clonotype was observed a handful of times. The gene calls are TRBV5-1 and TRBJ2-3, with 9 nucleotides matching TRBD2. This CDR3 region has 18 residues. With V trimmed by 0 bases and J by 1 base, 9 bases remained unmatched. Germline V gene sequence: CDR1 SGHRS, CDR2 YFSETQ. The CDR3 region has the DNA TGCGCCAGCAGCTTGGTTGTAGCGGGAGTACGAGGCACAGATACGCAGTATTTT. Encoded protein: CASSLVVAGVRGTDTQYF.

The chain combines TRBV19 with TRBJ2-1, with 7 bases aligning to TRBD1. The CDR3 length is 14 residues. CDR1 LNHDA and CDR2 SQIVND come from the germline V gene (reference sequence). The V and J ends lost 8 bases and 8 bases, in that order; junction bases with no gene match: 12. CDR3: CASATGSFFDEQFF. The CDR3 DNA is TGTGCCAGTGCGACAGGGAGTTTTTTCGATGAGCAGTTCTTC.

Regarding this clonotype: A read error may explain this, as a much larger clone is one base away. V gene TRBV7-2 combines with J gene TRBJ1-2, with TRBD1 identical over 7 bases. The germline V gene encodes CDR1 SGHTA and CDR2 FQGNSA. CDR3 length: 16 residues. The CDR3 DNA sequence: TGTGCCAGCAGCTTAGACGTGACAGGGCGACTCTATGGCTACGCCTTC. The encoded protein is CASSLDVTGRLYGYAF.

This clonotype appeared a few times. The chain employs TRBV28 and TRBJ2-6; D gene uncertain. The CDR3 has 17 amino acids. Trimming took 1 base from V and 0 from J, leaving 10 bases between them. The germline V gene encodes CDR1 MDHEN and CDR2 SYDVKM. The CDR3: CASSLYGGDSGANVLTF. The DNA for the CDR3 is TGTGCCAGCAGTTTATACGGTGGGGACTCTGGGGCCAACGTCCTGACTTTC.

This clonotype was detected only a few times. The chain has TRBV7-9 and TRBJ2-5, with 14 bases aligning to TRBD2. Germline trimming cut 1 base from V and 5 bases from J; bases unmatched to any gene: 6. Germline V gives CDR1 SEHNR, CDR2 FQNEAQ (reference sequence). This CDR3 region has 17 residues. The CDR3 loop is CASSLVPGLAGEETQYF. CDR3 bases: TGTGCCAGCAGCTTAGTTCCGGGACTAGCGGGAGAGGAGACCCAGTACTTC.

The rearrangement joins TRBV5-1 to TRBJ2-3; tentative D call: TRBD1 (7 bases). This CDR3 region has 16 residues. Looked up from germline, CDR1 is SGHRS and CDR2 is YFSETQ. V lost 3 bases, J lost 0 bases, and 14 bases lay in between. CDR3 region: CASSSPGGQSTDTQYF. The CDR3 DNA reads as TGCGCCAGCAGCTCGCCCGGGGGACAGAGCACAGATACGCAGTATTTT.

This clonotype was seen many times. The gene calls are TRBV6-5 and TRBJ1-1; TRBD1 agrees at 7 bases. The CDR3 spans 14 residues. Germline V gene lookup returns CDR1 MNHEY and CDR2 SVGAGI. J was trimmed by 5 bases and V by 6 bases; bases with no gene match: 9. The CDR3 is CASSRQGWGTEAFF. The DNA of the CDR3 is TGTGCCAGCAGCCGACAGGGATGGGGAACTGAAGCTTTCTTT.

This clonotype has a handful of counts. The chain carries TRBV7-6 and TRBJ1-1, with D perhaps matching TRBD1 (6 bases). The V and J ends lost 5 bases and 3 bases respectively, with 22 bases between them. The CDR3 has 17 residues. Germline V gene data show CDR1 as SGHVS and CDR2 as FNYEAQ. CDR3 sequence: CASSLRGSWGSDTEAFF. The CDR3 nucleotides read TGTGCCAGCAGCCTTAGGGGGAGCTGGGGTTCTGACACTGAAGCTTTCTTT.

This chain links TRBV6-2 or TRBV6-3 with TRBJ2-7; D may be TRBD1 (5 bases). This CDR3 is 15 amino acids long. Germline V gives CDR1 MNHEY, CDR2 SVGEGT. V shed 6 bases and J shed 0 bases, with 15 bases lying between them. CDR3 amino acids: CASRAGHSSSYEQYV. In DNA form, the CDR3 reads TGTGCCAGCAGGGCCGGACACTCGAGCTCCTACGAGCAGTACGTC.

The J gene is TRBJ2-3, the V gene TRBV11-2, with D possibly being TRBD2 (5 bases). Trimming stripped 4 bases from V and 2 bases from J, with 10 bases between. Germline values: CDR1 SGHAT, CDR2 FQNNGV. The CDR3 has 14 amino acids. DNA for the CDR3: TGTGCCAGCAGCTCAGGACTTTACACAGATACGCAGTATTTT. Translated: CASSSGLYTDTQYF.

The table lists this clonotype with a few counts. The J gene is TRBJ2-7, the V gene TRBV12-3 or TRBV12-4, with D perhaps TRBD2 (5 bases). The germline V and J ends were trimmed by 2 bases and 1 base, with 9 bases remaining between them. This CDR3 region has 14 residues. The CDR3 region is CASSLTGRSYEQYF. In DNA form, the CDR3 reads TGTGCCAGCAGTTTAACGGGAAGGTCCTACGAGCAGTACTTC.

This clonotype occurred many times. This sequence joins TRBV19 and TRBJ1-4; 7 nucleotides match TRBD1. Germline V CDR1 and CDR2: LNHDA, SQIVND (reference sequence). The trim removed 6 bases at V and 0 bases at J, leaving 4 bases unmatched. CDR3 length equals 15 residues. CDR3: CASSTGTATNEKLFF. CDR3 bases: TGTGCCAGTAGCACTGGGACAGCAACTAATGAAAAACTGTTTTTT. Variable domain in full (rest from reference TRBV19 and TRBJ1-4): DGGITQSPKYLFRKEGQNVTLSCEQNLNHDAMYWYRQDPGQGLRLIYYSQIVNDFQKGDIAEGYSVSREKKESFPLTVTSAQKNPTAFYLCASSTGTATNEKLFFGSGTQLSVL.

The chain joins TRBV20-1 to TRBJ1-1; 7 bases line up with TRBD1. J lost 6 bases, V lost 6 bases, and 7 bases had no gene match. The CDR3 extends over 12 amino acids. The germline gives CDR1 DFQATT, CDR2 SNEGSKA (reference sequence). The DNA for the CDR3 is TGCAGTGCATATGACAGGGTCTCTGAAGCTTTCTTT. It encodes CSAYDRVSEAFF.

At least ten counts were recorded for this clonotype. V is TRBV28 and J is TRBJ1-1; 9 bases agree with TRBD1. J gave up 5 bases and V 7 bases, and 11 bases lay outside the gene matches. Germline CDR1 reads MDHEN; CDR2 reads SYDVKM. The CDR3 runs to 15 residues. The CDR3, as DNA: TGTGCCAGCACCACCGAAGGGACAGGGAGGACTGAAGCTTTCTTT. Its translation: CASTTEGTGRTEAFF.

This clonotype has only a few counts. V usage is TRBV20-1 and J usage is TRBJ1-1, with unresolved D. Germline loops: CDR1 DFQATT, CDR2 SNEGSKA (reference sequence). V was clipped by 6 bases and J by 0 bases, with 5 bases between them. The CDR3 totals 11 residues. CDR3 in DNA: TGCAGTGCGGACCTGAACACTGAAGCTTTCTTT. This gives the protein CSADLNTEAFF.

The genes are TRBV10-3 and TRBJ2-1, with 8 bases that match TRBD1. V gave up 6 bases and J gave up 9 bases; unmatched junction bases: 7. The CDR3 totals 13 residues. Germline V gene sequence: CDR1 ENHRY, CDR2 SYGVKD. CDR3 protein: CAIRGTGFGEQFF. DNA for the CDR3: TGTGCCATCAGGGGGACAGGTTTTGGTGAGCAGTTCTTC.

The V gene is TRBV6-5, the J gene TRBJ1-6, with 12 bases that match TRBD1. Germline loops: CDR1 MNHEY, CDR2 SVGAGI. The ends lost 5 bases at V and 10 bases at J; junction bases unmatched: 3. This CDR3 has 14 amino acids. The CDR3 region is CASSDGTGGSPLHF. For the CDR3, the DNA is TGTGCCAGCAGTGACGGGACAGGGGGCTCACCCCTCCACTTT.

This clonotype was counted a few times. This sequence joins TRBV13 and TRBJ2-7; D unclear. The V end lost 0 bases, the J end lost 7 bases, and 7 bases lay between the germline ends. Germline loops: CDR1 PRHDT, CDR2 FYEKMQ (reference sequence). There are 12 residues in the CDR3. CDR3 sequence: CASSLGLLEQYF. In DNA form, the CDR3 reads TGTGCCAGCAGCTTAGGATTGCTGGAGCAGTACTTC. Variable domain in full (rest from reference TRBV13 and TRBJ2-7): AAGVIQSPRHLIKEKRETATLKCYPIPRHDTVYWYQQGPGQDPQFLISFYEKMQSDKGSIPDRFSAQQFSDYHSELNMSSLELGDSALYFCASSLGLLEQYFGPGTRLTVT.

This clonotype was detected ten times or more. The chain joins TRBV7-9 to TRBJ1-4; 9 bases fit TRBD1. Trimming cost V 4 bases and J 6 bases; bases outside gene matches: 12. CDR1 and CDR2 (germline): SEHNR, FQNEAQ (reference sequence). The CDR3 spans 17 residues. The CDR3 sequence is CASSSQGANVLDEKLFF. The CDR3 DNA follows: TGTGCCAGCAGCTCACAGGGGGCGAATGTCTTAGATGAAAAACTGTTTTTT. The full variable domain, rest sourced from reference TRBV7-9 and TRBJ1-4, is DTGVSQNPRHKITKRGQNVTFRCDPISEHNRLYWYRQTLGQGPEFLTYFQNEAQLEKSRLLSDRFSAERPKGSFSTLEIQRTEQGDSAMYLCASSSQGANVLDEKLFFGSGTQLSVL.

V is TRBV6-1 and J is TRBJ2-2, with a possible D match to TRBD1 (5 bases). The CDR3 length is 12 residues. The V and J ends lost 10 bases and 6 bases respectively, with 12 bases between them. Germline V gene data show CDR1 as MNHNS and CDR2 as SASEGT. CDR3 DNA: TGTGCCACCCAAGGGGAAGCCGGGGAGCTGTTTTTT. It is translated as CATQGEAGELFF.